Below are 27 T cell receptor beta chains sequenced from a single sample in a study of response to subunit inactivated influenza vaccine. TCRdb ran MiXCR on the RT-PCR reads and lists one entry per CDR3 protein. The sample records 500,000 to 600,000 distinct CDR3 sequences, more than 15% being singletons. Specimen: CD4+ T cells sorted from PBMCs, collected around 2 years after vaccination. These receptors all come from a man in his fifties or sixties who received an inactivated influenza vaccine.

The genes are TRBV4-1 and TRBJ2-7; a possible D gene is TRBD1 (5 bases). CDR3 size: 14 residues. The V end lost 4 bases, the J end lost 1 base, and 11 bases lay between the germline ends. The V gene's germline CDR1 is MGHRA and CDR2 YSYEKL. The CDR3 DNA sequence: TGCGCCAGCAGCCGGCGAACAGGATCCTACGAGCAGTACTTC. Encoded protein: CASSRRTGSYEQYF.

This sequence joins TRBV29-1 and TRBJ2-1, with D unclear. Germline values: CDR1 SQVTM, CDR2 ANQGSEA. The CDR3 is 14 residues long. With 2 bases removed from V and 1 base from J, the gap between germline ends came to 9 bases. CDR3 sequence: CSVERRDSYNEQFF. DNA for the CDR3: TGCAGCGTTGAACGGAGAGATTCCTACAATGAGCAGTTCTTC.

The table lists this clonotype with a few counts. The CDR3 is CASSADGQRASQYF. CDR3 DNA sequence: TGTGCCAGCAGCGCTGATGGCCAGCGAGCCAGCCAGTACTTC. This chain connects TRBV3-1 to TRBJ2-4; D gene unclear. V gave up 5 bases and J gave up 13 bases, with 21 bases separating them. This CDR3 contains 14 residues. Germline V gene lookup returns CDR1 LGHDT and CDR2 YNNKEL (reference sequence).

The rearrangement links TRBV7-2 to TRBJ2-1; perhaps TRBD2 as D (5 bases). V dropped 2 bases and J dropped 2 bases, with 10 bases sitting between them. CDR3 size: 15 residues. Germline-derived CDR1 and CDR2 are SGHTA and FQGNSA. CDR3 nucleotides: TGTGCCAGCAGCTTACAAGCCGGGACCTACAATGAGCAGTTCTTC. This translates into CASSLQAGTYNEQFF. Supplemented by reference TRBV7-2 and TRBJ2-1, the full variable domain reads GAGVSQSPSNKVTEKGKDVELRCDPISGHTALYWYRQSLGQGLEFLIYFQGNSAPDKSGLPSDRFSAERTGGSVSTLTIQRTQQEDSAVYLCASSLQAGTYNEQFFGPGTRLTVL.

The CDR3 spells CASTRLGATGANVLTF. The CDR3 nucleotides read TGTGCCAGCACTCGACTGGGGGCAACTGGGGCCAACGTCCTGACTTTC. V is TRBV5-4 and J is TRBJ2-6, with D tentatively TRBD1 (6 bases). V lost 6 bases and J lost 2, with 15 bases in between. Germline V gene sequence: CDR1 SGHNT, CDR2 YYREEE (reference sequence). This CDR3 spans 16 amino acids.

This clonotype was seen only a few times. The chain joins TRBV5-1 to TRBJ2-7; 9 nucleotides match TRBD1. This CDR3 region has 15 residues. V lost 4 bases, J lost 4 bases, and 9 bases stayed unmatched. CDR1 and CDR2 (germline): SGHRS, YFSETQ. CDR3 residues: CASSPARQGVYEQYF. The DNA of the CDR3 is TGCGCCAGCAGCCCGGCACGACAGGGGGTTTACGAGCAGTACTTC. Full variable domain (rest looked up from reference TRBV5-1 and TRBJ2-7): KAGVTQTPRYLIKTRGQQVTLSCSPISGHRSVSWYQQTPGQGLQFLFEYFSETQRNKGNFPGRFSGRQFSNSRSEMNVSTLELGDSALYLCASSPARQGVYEQYFGPGTRLTVT.

This clonotype was picked up a small number of times. The chain links TRBV20-1 to TRBJ2-5; D is perhaps TRBD1 (6 bases). From germline, CDR1 is DFQATT and CDR2 SNEGSKA (reference sequence). Trimming removed 6 bases at V and 2 bases at J, with 16 bases between. This CDR3 is 14 amino acids long. CDR3 region: CSATGQQLQETQYF. In DNA form, the CDR3 reads TGCAGTGCGACCGGACAGCAGCTACAAGAGACCCAGTACTTC.

This clonotype was recorded a few times. This chain uses TRBV7-2 with TRBJ2-1, with 7 bases matching TRBD2. V was pared by 1 base and J by 1 base, with 4 bases of the junction left unmatched. Germline V gives CDR1 SGHTA, CDR2 FQGNSA. This CDR3 comprises 16 residues. For the CDR3, the DNA is TGTGCCAGCAGCTTAGAGGCGGGGGTTTCCTACAATGAGCAGTTCTTC. This codes for CASSLEAGVSYNEQFF.

This clonotype was observed a handful of times. The V call is TRBV5-1, the J call TRBJ2-3, with 12 bases that match TRBD2. CDR1 SGHRS and CDR2 YFSETQ come from the germline V gene. The V and J ends lost 4 bases and 7 bases, in that order; junction bases with no gene match: 7. The CDR3 runs to 15 residues. In DNA form, the CDR3 reads TGCGCCAGCAGCACCCTAGCGGGAGGGGAGTATACGCAGTATTTT. This sequence encodes CASSTLAGGEYTQYF.

This clonotype came up a few times. J is TRBJ2-1 and V is TRBV30, with no clear D. CDR1 is GTSNPN and CDR2 is SVGIG in the germline V gene (reference sequence). The V end was cut by 2 bases, the J end by 9 bases, with 14 bases between. The CDR3 contains 13 residues. The chain's CDR3 is CAWSPTLRAEQFF. CDR3 DNA sequence: TGTGCCTGGAGTCCTACCCTCCGGGCTGAGCAGTTCTTC.

The chain joins TRBV7-9 to TRBJ2-1; 8 bases line up with TRBD1. With 6 bases clipped from V and 4 bases from J, the junction kept 11 bases outside the gene matches. Germline CDR1 SEHNR, CDR2 FQNEAQ (reference sequence). The CDR3 runs to 16 residues. CDR3 amino acids: CASSQVRDRIYNEQFF. The CDR3 DNA is TGTGCCAGCAGTCAGGTCCGGGACAGGATTTACAATGAGCAGTTCTTC.

This sequence joins TRBV5-5 and TRBJ1-5; possible D gene TRBD1, 6 bases. The CDR3 extends over 15 amino acids. The V and J ends lost 4 bases and 3 bases respectively, with 14 bases between them. From germline, CDR1 is SGHKS and CDR2 YYEKEE (reference sequence). CDR3: CASSITQGHNQPQHF. In DNA, the CDR3 is TGTGCCAGCAGCATAACTCAGGGGCACAATCAGCCCCAGCATTTT.

This clonotype has only a few counts. The chain is built from TRBV6-2 or TRBV6-3 and TRBJ2-7; D ambiguous. Germline V gene lookup returns CDR1 MNHEY and CDR2 SVGEGT. This CDR3 comprises 12 residues. Between the trimmed V and J ends, which lost 7 bases and 6 bases, there was a span of 13 bases. The CDR3 is CASTTAVFEQYF. The DNA of the CDR3 is TGTGCCAGCACCACCGCCGTTTTCGAGCAGTACTTC.

V gene TRBV28 combines with J gene TRBJ1-6; 8 bases agree with TRBD1. The germline V gene has CDR1 MDHEN and CDR2 SYDVKM. The CDR3 is made up of 15 amino acids. V shed 5 bases, J shed 7 bases, and the junction held 7 bases outside the gene matches. As DNA, the CDR3 is TGTGCCAGCAGTCAAGGACAGGGAGAAAATTCACCCCTCCACTTT. This translates into CASSQGQGENSPLHF.

This clonotype was seen a few times. CDR3 sequence: CASSLEGGAREAFF. CDR3 nucleotide sequence: TGCGCCAGCAGCTTGGAGGGGGGTGCCCGTGAAGCTTTCTTT. The rearrangement joins TRBV5-1 to TRBJ1-1; a possible D gene is TRBD1 (6 bases). Per germline, CDR1 SGHRS and CDR2 YFSETQ. This CDR3 has 14 amino acids. The V and J ends lost 0 bases and 7 bases respectively, with 13 bases between them. Looking up the rest from reference TRBV5-1 and TRBJ1-1 gives the full variable domain: KAGVTQTPRYLIKTRGQQVTLSCSPISGHRSVSWYQQTPGQGLQFLFEYFSETQRNKGNFPGRFSGRQFSNSRSEMNVSTLELGDSALYLCASSLEGGAREAFFGQGTRLTVV.

This clonotype occurred a few times. This chain connects TRBV7-8 to TRBJ2-1; 12 positions match TRBD2. The CDR3 covers 18 residues. The ends lost 1 base at V and 6 bases at J; junction bases unmatched: 10. Germline CDR1 reads SGHVS; CDR2 reads FQNEAQ. In DNA form, the CDR3 reads TGTGCCAGCAGCTTAGGGCGGCTAGCGGGAGGGCCTCCCAATGAGCAGTTCTTC. Encoded protein: CASSLGRLAGGPPNEQFF.

This clonotype was recorded many times. The rearrangement links TRBV20-1 to TRBJ2-3, with 8 bases identical to TRBD2. Germline assignment: CDR1 DFQATT and CDR2 SNEGSKA (reference sequence). V gave up 6 bases and J gave up 4 bases; unmatched junction bases: 12. The CDR3 is made up of 15 amino acids. The CDR3 sequence: CSAGHWRGEADTQYF. The CDR3 DNA is TGCAGTGCCGGCCACTGGCGGGGGGAGGCAGATACGCAGTATTTT.

In this sample, this clonotype turned up many times. This chain connects TRBV11-3 to TRBJ2-2; maybe TRBD1 (6 bases). V was trimmed by 4 bases and J by 8 bases, leaving 11 bases between them. Germline CDR1 reads SGHNT; CDR2 reads YENEEA. The CDR3 consists of 13 residues. The CDR3 loop is CASSSFTGGELFF. The CDR3, as DNA: TGTGCCAGCAGCTCCTTTACAGGGGGGGAGCTGTTTTTT.

The rearrangement joins TRBV19 to TRBJ2-4; no definite D call. Germline V gene sequence: CDR1 LNHDA, CDR2 SQIVND (reference sequence). With 3 bases removed from V and 6 bases from J, the gap between germline ends came to 15 bases. The CDR3 is made up of 15 amino acids. DNA of the CDR3: TGTGCCAGTAGTATTAGTTCTGGCGGACCAAACATTCAGTACTTC. This gives the protein CASSISSGGPNIQYF.

This clonotype was counted between two and nine times. The chain combines TRBV3-1 with TRBJ2-2; the D is unclear. This CDR3 is 16 amino acids long. Trimming removed 1 base from V and 5 bases from J, with 14 bases in between. The germline CDR1 and CDR2 sequences are LGHDT and YNNKEL (reference sequence). DNA for the CDR3: TGTGCCAGCAGCCAAGGGGAAAACCTGGGGACCGGGGAGCTGTTTTTT. Protein sequence: CASSQGENLGTGELFF.

There are a few counts of this clonotype. The CDR3 DNA reads as TGCAGTGCCGCCCCGGGTTTTGAGACCCAGTACTTC. It specifies CSAAPGFETQYF. This chain connects TRBV20-1 to TRBJ2-5; D is uncertain. CDR1 and CDR2 from the germline V gene are DFQATT and SNEGSKA (reference sequence). V lost 6 bases to trimming and J lost 5 bases, with 13 bases between them. The CDR3 covers 12 residues.

The chain has TRBV18 and TRBJ2-3, with a possible D match to TRBD1 (5 bases). V lost 2 bases and J 2 bases, leaving 8 bases between the germline ends. CDR3 length: 14 residues. Per germline, CDR1 KGHSH and CDR2 LQKENI. The CDR3 reads CASSPNRNTDTQYF. CDR3 coding DNA: TGTGCCAGCTCACCAAACAGGAACACAGATACGCAGTATTTT.

This clonotype was found a few times. The V call is TRBV12-3 or TRBV12-4, the J call TRBJ2-1; D is ambiguous. This CDR3 spans 13 amino acids. V dropped 1 base and J dropped 12 bases, with 13 bases sitting between them. The CDR3: CASSLGNSMGQFF. DNA of the CDR3: TGTGCCAGCAGTTTAGGGAACTCCATGGGGCAGTTCTTC.

This clonotype turned up a few times. The rearrangement joins TRBV6-5 to TRBJ2-5; D possibly matches TRBD1 or TRBD2 (5 bases each). The CDR3 sequence is 14 residues long. From germline, CDR1 is MNHEY and CDR2 SVGAGI. Trimming stripped 4 bases from V and 3 bases from J, with 12 bases between. The CDR3 here is CASSWGTAKETQYF. The CDR3, as DNA: TGTGCCAGCAGTTGGGGGACGGCGAAAGAGACCCAGTACTTC.

This clonotype was detected ten times or more. Sequence at one end of the junction differs from germline and may be a read error. The chain has TRBV28 and TRBJ2-3; D is ambiguous. Germline assignment: CDR1 MDHEN and CDR2 SYDVKM. This CDR3 has 12 amino acids. The CDR3 region is CASSSTTDTQYF. CDR3 DNA: TGCGCCAGCAGCTCAACCACAGATACGCAGTATTTT.

CDR3 protein: CASRSQGASTGELFF. The CDR3 DNA is TGCGCCAGCAGGTCTCAGGGGGCGAGCACCGGGGAGCTGTTTTTT. The gene calls are TRBV5-1 and TRBJ2-2; 8 bases are shared with TRBD1. J lost 4 bases, V lost 5 bases, and 7 bases had no gene match. The CDR3 is made up of 15 amino acids. CDR1 SGHRS and CDR2 YFSETQ come from the germline V gene.

V gene TRBV2 combines with J gene TRBJ2-3; tentative D call: TRBD2 (6 bases). Germline CDR1 SNHLY, CDR2 FYNNEI. CDR3 size: 15 residues. V lost 4 bases, J lost 0 bases, and 11 bases lay in between. The CDR3 here is CASSGGSGSTDTQYF. The CDR3 region has the DNA TGTGCCAGCAGTGGTGGTAGCGGTAGCACAGATACGCAGTATTTT. Full variable domain (remainder filled in from reference TRBV2 and TRBJ2-3): EPEVTQTPSHQVTQMGQEVILRCVPISNHLYFYWYRQILGQKVEFLVSFYNNEISEKSEIFDDQFSVERPDGSNFTLKIRSTKLEDSAMYFCASSGGSGSTDTQYFGPGTRLTVL.